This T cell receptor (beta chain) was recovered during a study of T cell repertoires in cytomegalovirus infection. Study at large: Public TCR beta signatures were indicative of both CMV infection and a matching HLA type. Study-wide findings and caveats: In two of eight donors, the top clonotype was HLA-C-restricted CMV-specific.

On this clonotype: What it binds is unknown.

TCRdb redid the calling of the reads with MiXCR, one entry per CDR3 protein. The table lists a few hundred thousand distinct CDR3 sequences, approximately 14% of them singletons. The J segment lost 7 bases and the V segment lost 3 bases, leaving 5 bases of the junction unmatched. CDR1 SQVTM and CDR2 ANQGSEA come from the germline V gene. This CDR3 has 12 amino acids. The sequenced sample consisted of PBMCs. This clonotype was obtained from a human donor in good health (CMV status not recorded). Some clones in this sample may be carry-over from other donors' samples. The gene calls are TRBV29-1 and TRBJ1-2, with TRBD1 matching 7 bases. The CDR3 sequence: CSVDSGGGGYTF. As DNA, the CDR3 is TGCAGCGTTGACTCAGGGGGAGGTGGCTACACCTTC.